Presented here are 13 T cell receptor beta chains from one specimen sequenced in a study of T cell responses to AZD1222 COVID-19 vaccine (dated by TCRdb to the early 2020s). Explained via the paper, the time point label denotes: baseline before first vaccination. Library preparation used the immunoSEQ multiplex PCR assay. In TCRdb, the immuneACCESS table is reduced to in-frame sequences with V and J assigned. These tables do not hold every clone; where another copy was compared, an unresolved V gene accounts for under half, and the others remain unexplained. This sample comprises around 250,000 clones, approximately 93% of them detected only once. The top ten hold around 0.58% of the sample. The specimen was peripheral blood, collected on day 0 of AZD1222 vaccination. These receptors all come from an adult in good health.

The chain combines TRBV6-5 with TRBJ2-3; possibly TRBD1 for D (6 bases). The V end was cut by 7 bases, the J end by 8 bases, with 16 bases between. The CDR3 runs 13 residues. Germline V gene sequence: CDR1 MNHEY, CDR2 SVGAGI. This chain's CDR3 is CASNYRESGTQYF. The CDR3 region has the DNA TGTGCCAGCAACTACAGGGAGTCGGGTACGCAGTATTTT.

The chain joins TRBV4-1 to TRBJ1-2; 7 nucleotides match TRBD1. The CDR3 runs 17 residues. With 0 bases clipped from V and 0 bases from J, the junction kept 7 bases outside the gene matches. CDR1 is MGHRA and CDR2 is YSYEKL in the germline V gene. The CDR3 DNA sequence: TGCGCCAGCAGCCAAGAAGGGGGCTCACTAGCTAACTATGGCTACACCTTC. It translates to CASSQEGGSLANYGYTF.

The chain employs TRBV19 and TRBJ1-5, with D hard to call. V was trimmed by 2 bases and J by 4 bases, leaving 9 bases between them. The CDR3 is 14 residues long. The germline CDR1 and CDR2 sequences are LNHDA and SQIVND (reference sequence). In nucleotides, the CDR3 is TGTGCCAGTAGTATATGGGCAGAGAATCAGCCCCAGCATTTT. This gives the protein CASSIWAENQPQHF.

This rearrangement joins TRBV2 to TRBJ2-3, with 8 nucleotides matching TRBD2. Germline CDR1 SNHLY, CDR2 FYNNEI. V shed 5 bases and J 5 bases; nucleotides not matched to a gene: 18. There are 18 residues in the CDR3. The DNA of the CDR3 is TGTGCCAGCAGTTACGAGGGGCGAAGTAGCGGGATTGAAGATACGCAGTATTTT. As protein: CASSYEGRSSGIEDTQYF.

A word on this clone: The same CDR3 arises from other DNA sequences in this sample as well. The chain is built from TRBV10-3 and TRBJ1-5; D is uncertain. Between the trimmed V and J ends, which lost 3 bases and 5 bases, there was a span of 5 bases. Germline loops: CDR1 ENHRY, CDR2 SYGVKD. The CDR3 loop spans 12 amino acids. The CDR3 region is CAISDRDQPQHF. DNA for the CDR3: TGTGCCATCAGTGACCGGGATCAGCCCCAGCATTTT.

The chain joins TRBV28 to TRBJ2-1; a weak D match, TRBD2 (5 bases). Trimming stripped 2 bases from V and 11 bases from J, with 13 bases between. The CDR3 loop spans 13 amino acids. Germline V gene lookup returns CDR1 MDHEN and CDR2 SYDVKM. The CDR3 region has the DNA TGTGCCAGCAGTTTAGGAGGAGGCTACCAGCAGTTCTTC. Protein: CASSLGGGYQQFF.

The gene calls are TRBV27 and TRBJ2-5; the D call may be TRBD1 or TRBD2 (5 bases each). Germline CDR1 MNHEY, CDR2 SMNVEV (reference sequence). The CDR3 consists of 13 residues. V lost 7 bases, J lost 4 bases, and 13 bases lay in between. The chain's CDR3 is CASMGLGGETQYF. The DNA of the CDR3 is TGTGCCAGCATGGGGCTAGGAGGAGAGACCCAGTACTTC.

The rearrangement links TRBV14 to TRBJ2-3; D might be TRBD1 or TRBD2, each matching 5 bases. Per the germline V gene, CDR1 is SGHDN and CDR2 is FVKESK. V was cut by 3 bases and J by 1 base, with 14 bases left in between. The CDR3 runs to 16 residues. This chain's CDR3 is CASSQGPGDGTDTQYF. CDR3 nucleotide sequence: TGTGCCAGCAGCCAGGGGCCCGGGGACGGCACAGATACGCAGTATTTT.

This clone was picked up one time. The chain is built from TRBV3-1 (or the pseudogene TRBV3-2) and TRBJ2-7, with D perhaps given as TRBD1 or TRBD2 (6 bases each). Germline V lookup: CDR1 LGHDT, CDR2 YNNKEL (reference sequence). V shed 8 bases and J shed 7 bases, with 27 bases lying between them. The CDR3 sequence is 16 residues long. The CDR3 sequence: CASEKRRGTVPLEQYF. The CDR3 region has the DNA TGTGCCAGCGAAAAAAGGAGGGGGACTGTCCCCTTAGAGCAGTACTTC.

The genes are TRBV27 and TRBJ2-7; no firm D call. V was cut by 0 bases and J by 2 bases, with 14 bases left in between. Germline V lookup: CDR1 MNHEY, CDR2 SMNVEV (reference sequence). This CDR3 region has 16 residues. Written as DNA, the CDR3 is TGTGCCAGCAGTTTATCCCTCGCATCAGTAGCCTACGAGCAGTACTTC. Translating gives CASSLSLASVAYEQYF.

In its sample, this clone was seen once. The chain carries TRBV9 and TRBJ2-5, with 9 bases matching TRBD2. The germline CDR1 and CDR2 sequences are SGDLS and YYNGEE. CDR3 length equals 15 residues. V was clipped by 2 bases and J by 5 bases; unmatched bases: 7. The CDR3 nucleotides are TGTGCCAGCAGCGTTTGGGGACTAGCCGCCGAGACCCAGTACTTC. Encoded protein: CASSVWGLAAETQYF.

The chain joins TRBV28 to TRBJ2-7, with a tentative D call TRBD2 (6 bases). The CDR3 extends over 11 amino acids. Germline CDR1 reads MDHEN; CDR2 reads SYDVKM. Trimming left V 8 bases short and J 9 bases short, with 14 bases between. The CDR3 here is CASATVGGQYF. The CDR3 DNA sequence: TGTGCCAGCGCCACAGTGGGAGGGCAGTACTTC.

V and J are TRBV6-2 or TRBV6-3 and TRBJ2-4; D not resolved. Germline values: CDR1 MNHEY, CDR2 SVGEGT. CDR3 length: 13 residues. V lost 2 bases and J lost 3, with 5 bases in between. The CDR3 sequence: CASSYPGKNIQYF. The CDR3 DNA is TGTGCCAGCAGTTACCCGGGCAAAAACATTCAGTACTTC.